The present entry profiles one T cell receptor beta chain with its context. Its target antigen remains unknown. No much larger clone exists at a distance of one base, and base qualities are not known. Genomic DNA was extracted from sorted cells using the Qiagen DNeasy Kit. Deep sequencing of the TCR beta chain was done on the immunoSEQ platform. From the authors' description of their analysis: The immunoSEQ Analyzer software was used to analyze the repertoire data. Held by TCRdb, this immuneACCESS table contains in-frame sequences only and omits some clones. Under half of the omission traces to an unresolved V gene where checked; the cause of the rest is unknown. Clonal size and the V and J genes are those of that table, whereas D and trimming came from the DNA. Within this sample are roughly 20,000 clones, with roughly 83% of them counted one time only. Approximately 31% of the sample goes to the ten largest clones.

The sample's treatment or condition, from its label and the paper: AdE1-LMPpoly-expanded autologous EBV-specific T-cell therapy followed by anti-PD-1 nivolumab. The CDR3, from cysteine to phenylalanine, totals 16 residues. Of the read, only the CDR3 DNA is kept; its 48 bases are in frame from base 1. At the junction V is shortened by 3 bases and J by 5 bases; bases outside the gene matches: 13. In the germline V gene (reference sequence), CDR1 corresponds to SGHKS and CDR2 to YYEKEE. This sample is part of a study of EBV T-cell therapy then PD-1 blockade in nasopharyngeal carcinoma (dated by TCRdb to about 2021).

This sample comprised CD8+ T cells from blood, obtained around day 33 from a patient whose treatment included autologous EBV-specific T cells and nivolumab. This chain is built from TRBV5-5 and TRBJ2-7, with 8 bases matching TRBD1. The clonotype was recovered from a middle-aged man with nasopharyngeal carcinoma. The CDR3 protein: CASSSGNAGGKNEQYF. The sequenced DNA: TGTGCCAGCAGCTCGGGAAACGCAGGGGGCAAGAACGAGCAGTACTTC.